These 5 T cell receptor beta chains were all obtained from the same sample, sequenced in a study of blood T cell repertoires in COVID-19 (dated by TCRdb to the early 2020s). Library creation used the immunoSEQ multiplex PCR assay. This is the immuneACCESS table as TCRdb keeps it, with only in-frame sequences that have V and J called. A part of the clones is gone; compared with another copy, unresolved V genes explain less than half, and the rest is unexplained. This sample gives some 26,000 clones in total; 70% to 90% of them show up just once. Of the sample, 15% to 20% falls within the top ten clones. Sequencing was carried out using peripheral blood. Receptors originate from a human donor in a cohort sampled during active COVID-19.

This clone has a handful of counts. The CDR3 nucleotides are TGTGCCAGCAGCATGATAGAGGGTCGCGAGCAGTACTTC. Residues: CASSMIEGREQYF. The V call is TRBV5-4, the J call TRBJ2-7; TRBD2 is a possible D gene (5 bases). From germline, CDR1 is SGHNT and CDR2 YYREEE (reference sequence). The CDR3 spans 13 residues. V was pared by 4 bases and J by 6 bases, with 14 bases between.

The chain links TRBV11-3 to TRBJ2-1; no clear D. Germline assignment: CDR1 SGHNT and CDR2 YENEEA. Trimming left V 0 bases short and J 7 bases short, with 10 bases between. The CDR3 runs to 14 residues. This CDR3 reads CASSLDRQENEQFF. The CDR3 coding sequence is TGTGCCAGCAGCTTAGATAGGCAGGAAAATGAGCAGTTCTTC. Variable domain in full (rest from reference TRBV11-3 and TRBJ2-1): EAGVVQSPRYKIIEKKQPVAFWCNPISGHNTLYWYLQNLGQGPELLIRYENEEAVDDSQLPKDRFSAERLKGVDSTLKIQPAELGDSAVYLCASSLDRQENEQFFGPGTRLTVL.

This chain uses TRBV11-3 with TRBJ2-2; 11 bases fit TRBD2. From germline, CDR1 is SGHNT and CDR2 YENEEA. The CDR3 totals 16 residues. J gave up 5 bases and V 4 bases, and 6 bases lay outside the gene matches. CDR3 region: CASSSLAGGSTGELFF. DNA of the CDR3: TGTGCCAGCAGCTCTCTAGCGGGGGGAAGTACCGGGGAGCTGTTTTTT.

The chain couples TRBV2 to TRBJ1-4, with TRBD1 as a possible D gene (5 bases). Germline CDR1 reads SNHLY; CDR2 reads FYNNEI. CDR3 length: 15 residues. V lost 5 bases to trimming and J lost 8 bases, with 18 bases between them. The CDR3 is CASSTMGQGGEKLFF. As DNA, the CDR3 is TGTGCCAGCAGTACAATGGGGCAGGGAGGGGAAAAACTGTTTTTT.

The rearrangement uses TRBV9 and TRBJ2-1; 8 nucleotides match TRBD1. The germline V gene encodes CDR1 SGDLS and CDR2 YYNGEE. This CDR3 is 14 amino acids long. The V segment lost 3 bases and the J segment 4 bases; nucleotides outside the gene matches: 3. This CDR3 is CASSATGGYNEQFF. In DNA, the CDR3 is TGTGCCAGCAGCGCTACAGGGGGGTACAATGAGCAGTTCTTC.